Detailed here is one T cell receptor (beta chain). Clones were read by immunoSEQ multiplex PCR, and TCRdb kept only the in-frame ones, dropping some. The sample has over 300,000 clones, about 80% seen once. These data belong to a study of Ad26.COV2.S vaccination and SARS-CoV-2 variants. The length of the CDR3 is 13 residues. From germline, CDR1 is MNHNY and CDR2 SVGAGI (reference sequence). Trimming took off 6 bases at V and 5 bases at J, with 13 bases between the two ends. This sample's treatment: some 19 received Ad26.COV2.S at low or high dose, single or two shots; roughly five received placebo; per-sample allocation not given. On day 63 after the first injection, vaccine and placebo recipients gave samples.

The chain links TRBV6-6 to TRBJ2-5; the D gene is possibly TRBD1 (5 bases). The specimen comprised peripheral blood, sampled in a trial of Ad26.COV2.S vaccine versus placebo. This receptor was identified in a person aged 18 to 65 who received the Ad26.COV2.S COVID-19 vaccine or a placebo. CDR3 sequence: CASRKGIGETQYF. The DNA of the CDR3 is TGTGCCAGCAGAAAGGGGATTGGTGAGACCCAGTACTTC.